Described below is a single T cell receptor beta chain sequence and its context. Its antigen is unknown. Per-base qualities were not stored, and no clone one base away is much larger. The cohort comprised under 700 healthy bone marrow donors. At the time of sampling, every cohort member was nominally healthy, though immune exposures that went unrecorded were likely present. The donor tested CMV seropositive and was one of the 289 seropositive cohort members. A peripheral blood sample was provided by each donor, and peripheral blood mononuclear cells were used for TCR beta sequencing. The Qiagen DNeasy Blood Extraction Kit was used to extract genomic DNA from the blood cell samples. This sample is drawn from a study of cytomegalovirus exposure and HLA in healthy donors (TCRdb year 2017). About the study as a whole: An earlier analysis of fewer than 750 of the donors reported approximately 300 Gb of sequence data and approximately 120 million unique TCR beta sequences obtained from some 200 million T cells. In a later analysis, previously published TCR beta repertoires from hundreds of donors were re-analyzed and high-resolution HLA genotyping was added so that TCR occurrence patterns could be studied. Rather than using new phenotypic data, the later analysis identified candidate immune exposures from TCR beta sequences and from how often those sequences occurred across donors. High-throughput TCR immunosequencing, statistical association of individual TCRs with disease status, and machine learning were combined to predict cytomegalovirus infection status. The study profiled the T cell repertoires of 550 to 700 subjects by immunosequencing and related them to cytomegalovirus serostatus. The genetic ancestry cluster associated with self-reported Caucasian donors included roughly four fifths of the roughly 400 genotyped donors. Along with the roughly 610-subject first cohort, a separate validation cohort of over 90 different subjects was used. Because of strong linkage in the cohort, roughly five DR-DQ haplotypes were treated as single units for association and clustering. The number of typed donors differed by locus: about 620-640 for A, B, C, DRB1 and DQB1; approximately 540 for DQA1; approximately 600 for DPA1; and about 450 for DPB1. An early release that covered around 590 HLA-typed donors contained around 330 gigabases of sequencing data and around 80 million unique TCR sequences. A later genetic analysis used genome-wide SNP genotypes for about three fifths of the 666 donors, treating that subset as a discovery cohort. To decide whether each TCR beta V gene segment behaved as functional or pseudogenic, an earlier analysis of approximately 620 of the donors relied on high-throughput TCR beta sequencing. Across 300 to 500 genotyped donors of the cohort, an average of 235,054 unique TCR beta nucleotide sequences per donor were sequenced, and 15% to 20% of those sequences were non-productive. The aim of the study was to test whether cataloging public T cell receptors could identify signatures of past pathogen exposure. All discovery cohort repertoires had been generated on a single sequencing platform. HLA typing included class I and class II loci at four-digit resolution. Donor age, sex, ethnicity and CMV serostatus were compiled together with the repertoire data.

Library prep was done by the immunoSEQ multiplex PCR assay. The multiplex PCR relied on a mix of 60 forward primers for TCR Vbeta segments and 13 reverse primers for TCR Jbeta segments. Amplification of the CDR3 region of rearranged TCR beta genes was performed with a multiplex PCR assay on genomic DNA. The Illumina HiSeq System was used to sequence the amplified TCR beta libraries as 87-base-pair reads. The paper's processing steps were these. In a later analysis, approximately 74 million unique TCR beta chains were counted across the roughly 700 repertoires, and about 10 million of these chains were shared by at least two donors. To remove PCR and sequencing errors, raw reads were error-corrected and collapsed into unique sequences using a nearest-neighbor algorithm that merged closely related sequences. V, D and J gene segments were assigned by aligning CDR3 sequences to IMGT reference sequences. For a sequence to be retained, a match of at least six nucleotides to both a V gene segment and a J gene segment was required. A rearrangement was called productive if the CDR3 had no stop codons and remained in frame with V and J, and every other rearrangement was called non-productive. CDR3 was defined according to IMGT convention as the region running from the second conserved V-encoded cysteine to the conserved J-encoded phenylalanine. In an earlier analysis of more than 550 of the donors, sequences lacking an unambiguous match to a single V gene segment were excluded. An earlier analysis of almost 600 of the donors classified V segments as functional when productive rearrangements were above 56.7% and as segregating when the standard deviation between donors was above 5%. A statistical classification framework was built to diagnose cytomegalovirus status from the catalog of TCR beta chain sequences. A later analysis assigned V and J genes by comparing TCR nucleotide sequences with IMGT/GENE-DB human TR gene sequences. A later analysis assigned CDR3 sequences and most-parsimonious VDJ recombination scenarios with the TCRdist pipeline. In a later analysis, each TCR beta chain was defined by its CDR3 amino acid sequence together with its V-gene family, and reads lacking a unique V-gene family were excluded. To address suspected cross-contamination and a sequencing artifact, a later analysis removed over 500 highly shared, low-generation-probability nucleotide sequences. For each public chain, a later analysis derived a clonal expansion index from normalized ranks of inferred template counts within each repertoire. In a later analysis, generation probabilities were computed using a VDJ recombination model fitted to out-of-frame rearrangements, and the results were checked against IGoR. Hypergeometric tests were used in a later analysis to score TCR-TCR, TCR-HLA and TCR-CMV co-occurrence, with a repertoire-size bias correction applied to the TCR pairs. In a later analysis, false discovery rates were estimated by permuting HLA or CMV assignments 20 times. In a later analysis, co-occurring TCRs were grouped using DBSCAN, and TCRdist sequence similarity was added for clustering within HLA-allele-positive subsets. Co-occurrence clustering excluded repertoires with fewer than 30,000 or more than 120,000 public chains, plus five with anomalous nucleotide sharing. TCRdb re-hosts the immuneACCESS table, in-frame sequences only. Its copies lack some clones; in the studies checked, an unresolved V gene accounts for under half of them, and the cause for the rest is not known. V and J calls and clone size are given by that table; D and trimming were obtained from the DNA. Within this sample are around 200,000 clones, with just under 70% of them counted one time only. The ten most abundant clones make up roughly 2.5% of the sample.

Its CDR3 holds 15 amino acids, cysteine through phenylalanine. Only CDR3 DNA remains: 45 bases, in frame from the first base. Here V drops 3 bases and J drops 2 bases, and the junction holds 4 bases not matched to any gene. The germline V gene encodes CDR1 LNHNV and CDR2 YYDKDF (reference sequence). Here is what the overall study found, with its caveats: According to a later analysis, most CMV-associated TCR beta chains appeared to be HLA-restricted, and the HLA associations seemed to be driven largely by CMV exposure. According to a later analysis, parvovirus B19, influenza, CMV and Epstein-Barr virus appeared linked to several top co-occurrence clusters. Compared with the roughly 720-donor mean, donors in an Asian-associated ancestry cluster had fewer N-insertions in productive TCRs, according to a later genetic analysis. Only TCR beta chains were sequenced in this cohort, and the absence of alpha or paired-chain data limited detectable features. In a later analysis, TCR association rates were found to vary across HLA loci, with the most associated TCRs seen for DRB1 alleles and the fewest for HLA-C alleles. Immune exposure information for the cohort was limited to CMV serostatus. An earlier analysis of several hundred of the donors showed that most TCR beta V segments appeared in productive rearrangements either about 87% or about 30% of the time, which broadly matched IMGT annotations. In a later analysis, HLA-associated TCR beta chains showed more clonal expansion and lower generation probabilities than non-associated chains that were equally common. A further reported finding was that TCR beta sequences accurately predicted the HLA-A and HLA-B alleles for most subjects in the first cohort. The study gave a list of 150 to 200 TCR beta chains associated with cytomegalovirus. Because counts were too low, 15 or so rarely observed V segments, including chromosome 9 orphons, were excluded from the earlier analysis of 587 of the donors. A group of highly shared sequence variants was considered likely to be a technical artifact of the sequencing pipeline. An association between a missense DCLRE1C variant and V-gene and J-gene trimming of TCR beta chains was found in a later genetic analysis and replicated in an independent cohort. Correlated functional status among segregating V segments might be attributable to linkage disequilibrium, but an unknown experimental factor could not be ruled out. It was suggested by the authors that the approach could potentially be generalized to other disease states and immunological phenotypes. In both the original and validation cohorts, the classifier was reported to diagnose cytomegalovirus status with high specificity and sensitivity. Across donors, most TCR sequences were observed very rarely, whereas some public TCRs were present in many individuals. Some IMGT-functional V segments, including TRBV6-2 and TRBV6-3, could not be told apart with the 87-base-pair reads, so those segments were excluded. In a later analysis, some 18,000 TCR beta sequences were associated with specific HLA alleles at a false discovery rate of 0.05. Assigning TCR associations to individual alleles was difficult when HLA alleles, especially DR and DQ, strongly co-occurred. A few of the identified cytomegalovirus-associated TCR beta chains were confirmed in vitro to be specific for cytomegalovirus antigens. HLA typing was unavailable for some donors at each locus, so association tests used only the typed subset. The presence/absence analyses assumed that sequencing depth was roughly uniform across donors, and that assumption may not be true.

Sequences were obtained from PBMCs. The receptor was derived from a man between 35 and 55 years old in good health and CMV-seropositive. The chain is made from TRBV15 and TRBJ2-1; TRBD2 lines up with 7 middle nucleotides. The nucleotide sequence reads as follows: TGTGCCACCAGCAGTGCAGGACTAGCCTACAATGAGCAGTTCTTC. Translation gives CATSSAGLAYNEQFF.